This paragraph covers one TCR beta chain sequence. This CDR3 comprises 13 residues. Trimming took off 4 bases at V and 7 bases at J, with 11 bases between the two ends. In germline, CDR1 is WSHSY, CDR2 SAAADI. The data are from a study of control samples from healthy donors and cancer patients. Here immunoSEQ multiplex PCR was the method, and the copy in TCRdb shows in-frame clones only, minus some. The sample includes 130,000 or so clones, around nine tenths of them seen just once. The material sequenced was blood. The chain employs TRBV10-2 and TRBJ1-5, with D perhaps TRBD1 (5 bases). The sequence derives from a man aged 25-45 years in good health. CDR3 amino acids: CASSAGLGQPQHF. The CDR3, as DNA: TGCGCCAGCAGTGCGGGGCTGGGGCAGCCCCAGCATTTT.